The clone carrying this TCR beta chain showed up many times. Its antigen is still unknown. This sample was included in a study of identical twins. Overall study results and limits: There were fewer insertions in abundant cord blood beta clonotypes, but memory repertoires showed no such pattern. A cross-sectional statistical analysis, not follow-up of the same donors, supported the conclusions.

Unique molecular identifiers were in the cDNA, with template-switch universal primer binding. TCRdb re-derived calls from the 5' RACE reads in MiXCR, one entry per CDR3 protein. The profile covers about 430,000 distinct CDR3 sequences, with approximately 17% appearing a single time and around 10% taken by the ten largest. Trimming cost V 3 bases and J 0 bases, with 15 bases left between them. Germline-derived CDR1 and CDR2 are SQVTM and ANQGSEA. This CDR3 contains 16 residues. Source material: naive T cells sorted from blood. V is TRBV29-1 and J is TRBJ2-1, with a tentative D call TRBD1 (6 bases). The origin of this receptor is a man aged 50 to 60 in good health. CDR3 coding DNA: TGCAGCGTTGACAACTGGGACACGAGCTCCTACAATGAGCAGTTCTTC. Encoded protein: CSVDNWDTSSYNEQFF.